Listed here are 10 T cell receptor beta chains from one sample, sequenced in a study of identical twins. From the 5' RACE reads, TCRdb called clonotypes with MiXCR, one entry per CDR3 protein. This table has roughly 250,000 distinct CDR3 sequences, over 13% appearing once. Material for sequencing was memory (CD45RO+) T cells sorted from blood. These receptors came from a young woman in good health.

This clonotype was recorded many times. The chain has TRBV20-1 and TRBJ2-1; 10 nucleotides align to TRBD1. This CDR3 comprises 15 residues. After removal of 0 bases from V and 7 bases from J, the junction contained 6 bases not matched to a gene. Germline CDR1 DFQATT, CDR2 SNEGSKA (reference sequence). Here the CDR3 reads CSARDGQGGWNEQFF. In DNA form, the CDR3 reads TGCAGTGCTAGAGATGGACAGGGGGGTTGGAATGAGCAGTTCTTC.

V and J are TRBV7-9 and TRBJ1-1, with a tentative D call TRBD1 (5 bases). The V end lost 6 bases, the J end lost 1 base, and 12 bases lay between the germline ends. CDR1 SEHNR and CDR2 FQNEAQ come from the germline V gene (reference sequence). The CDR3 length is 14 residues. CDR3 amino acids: CASRRETENTEAFF. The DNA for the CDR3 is TGTGCCAGCAGGAGAGAGACAGAGAACACTGAAGCTTTCTTT.

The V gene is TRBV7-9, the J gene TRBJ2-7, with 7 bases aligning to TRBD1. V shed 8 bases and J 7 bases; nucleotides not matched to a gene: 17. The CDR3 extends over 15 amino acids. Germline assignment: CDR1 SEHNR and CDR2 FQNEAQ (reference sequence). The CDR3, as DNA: TGTGCCAGCCGACCTTTTGCAGGGGGAGCGGAAGAGCAGTACTTC. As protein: CASRPFAGGAEEQYF. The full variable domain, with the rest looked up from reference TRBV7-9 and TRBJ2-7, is DTGVSQNPRHKITKRGQNVTFRCDPISEHNRLYWYRQTLGQGPEFLTYFQNEAQLEKSRLLSDRFSAERPKGSFSTLEIQRTEQGDSAMYLCASRPFAGGAEEQYFGPGTRLTVT.

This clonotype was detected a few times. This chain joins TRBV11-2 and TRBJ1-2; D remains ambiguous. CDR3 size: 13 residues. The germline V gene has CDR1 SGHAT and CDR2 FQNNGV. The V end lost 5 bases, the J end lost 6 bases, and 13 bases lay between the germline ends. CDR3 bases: TGTGCCAGCAGCGGCGGGCAGGCCGATGGCTACACCTTC. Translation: CASSGGQADGYTF. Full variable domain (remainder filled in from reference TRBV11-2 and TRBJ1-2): EAGVAQSPRYKIIEKRQSVAFWCNPISGHATLYWYQQILGQGPKLLIQFQNNGVVDDSQLPKDRFSAERLKGVDSTLKIQPAKLEDSAVYLCASSGGQADGYTFGSGTRLTVV.

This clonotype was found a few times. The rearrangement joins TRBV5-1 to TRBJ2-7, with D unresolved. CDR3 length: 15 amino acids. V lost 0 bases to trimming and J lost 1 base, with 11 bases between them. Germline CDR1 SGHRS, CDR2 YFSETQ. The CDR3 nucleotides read TGCGCCAGCAGCTTGGCGGCTGCCCCTTCCTACGAGCAGTACTTC. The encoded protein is CASSLAAAPSYEQYF.

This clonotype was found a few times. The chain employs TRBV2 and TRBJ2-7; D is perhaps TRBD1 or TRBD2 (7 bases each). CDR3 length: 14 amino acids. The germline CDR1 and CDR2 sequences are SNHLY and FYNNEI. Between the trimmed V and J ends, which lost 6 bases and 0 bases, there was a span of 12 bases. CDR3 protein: CASSDREGSYEQYF. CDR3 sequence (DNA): TGTGCCAGCAGCGACAGGGAGGGCTCCTACGAGCAGTACTTC.

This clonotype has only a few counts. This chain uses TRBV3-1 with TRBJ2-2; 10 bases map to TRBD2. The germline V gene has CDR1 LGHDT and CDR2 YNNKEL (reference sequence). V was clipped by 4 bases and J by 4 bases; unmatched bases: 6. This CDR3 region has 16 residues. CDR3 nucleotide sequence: TGTGCCAGCAGCCTAGAGCGGGGGGGCTTCACCGGGGAGCTGTTTTTT. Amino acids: CASSLERGGFTGELFF. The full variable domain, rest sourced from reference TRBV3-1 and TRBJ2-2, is DTAVSQTPKYLVTQMGNDKSIKCEQNLGHDTMYWYKQDSKKFLKIMFSYNNKELIINETVPNRFSPKSPDKAHLNLHINSLELGDSAVYFCASSLERGGFTGELFFGEGSRLTVL.

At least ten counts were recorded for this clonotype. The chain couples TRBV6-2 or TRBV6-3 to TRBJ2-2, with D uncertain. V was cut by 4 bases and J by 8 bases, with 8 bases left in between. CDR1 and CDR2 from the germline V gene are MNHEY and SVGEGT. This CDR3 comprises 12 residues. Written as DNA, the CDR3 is TGTGCCAGCAGTTCACAAGCGGGGGAGCTGTTTTTT. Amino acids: CASSSQAGELFF.

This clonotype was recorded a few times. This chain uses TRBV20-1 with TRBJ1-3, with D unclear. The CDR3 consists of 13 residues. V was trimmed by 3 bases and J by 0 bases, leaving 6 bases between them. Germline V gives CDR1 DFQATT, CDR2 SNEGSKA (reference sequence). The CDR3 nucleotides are TGCAGTGCTAGTCAACTCTCTGGAAACACCATATATTTT. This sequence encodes CSASQLSGNTIYF.

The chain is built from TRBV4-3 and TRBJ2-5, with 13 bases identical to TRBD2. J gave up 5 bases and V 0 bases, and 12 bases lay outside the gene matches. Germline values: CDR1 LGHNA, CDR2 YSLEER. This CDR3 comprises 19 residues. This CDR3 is CASSQDWGTSGIIRETQYF. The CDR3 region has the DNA TGCGCCAGCAGCCAAGATTGGGGGACTAGCGGGATCATAAGGGAGACCCAGTACTTC.